The 20 T cell receptor beta chains reported below all come from one sample, sequenced in a study of PD-L1 blockade in urothelial cancer. Time point meaning: peripheral blood 6 weeks after treatment start. Measured with immunoSEQ multiplex PCR; TCRdb has only the in-frame clones, and not every one. The sample gives 20,000 to 25,000 clones, approximately 90% of which show up once; about 10% is in the top ten. The sequencing used PBMCs, collected around atezolizumab (anti-PD-L1) treatment. Source of these receptors: a woman aged 55-69 years with urothelial cancer.

The chain links TRBV4-1 to TRBJ2-7, with 11 bases identical to TRBD2. The trim removed 0 bases at V and 1 base at J, leaving 11 bases unmatched. CDR1 and CDR2 (germline): MGHRA, YSYEKL. This CDR3 has 19 amino acids. The CDR3: CASSQDGLRTSGFSYEQYF. As DNA, the CDR3 is TGCGCCAGCAGCCAAGATGGGTTAAGGACTAGCGGGTTTTCCTACGAGCAGTACTTC.

V and J are TRBV15 and TRBJ2-5; 9 nucleotides agree with TRBD2. V was clipped by 4 bases and J by 5 bases; unmatched bases: 8. The CDR3 is made up of 15 amino acids. Per the germline V gene, CDR1 is LNHNV and CDR2 is YYDKDF (reference sequence). The CDR3 sequence: CATSNPGTSRETQYF. DNA of the CDR3: TGTGCCACCAGCAACCCCGGGACTAGCCGGGAGACCCAGTACTTC.

The V gene is TRBV10-2, the J gene TRBJ2-7; D remains ambiguous. Trimming pared 5 bases from V and 0 bases from J, leaving 5 bases between. Germline loops: CDR1 WSHSY, CDR2 SAAADI. This CDR3 contains 12 residues. CDR3 region: CASSPNSYEQYF. CDR3 DNA: TGCGCCAGCAGTCCTAACTCCTACGAGCAGTACTTC.

This clone was counted a few times. The chain's CDR3 is CASSWDSLDSPLHF. CDR3 nucleotide sequence: TGTGCCAGCAGCTGGGACAGCCTGGATTCACCCCTCCACTTT. This chain connects TRBV7-9 to TRBJ1-6, with TRBD1 matching over 7 bases. CDR1 is SEHNR and CDR2 is FQNEAQ in the germline V gene (reference sequence). Germline trimming cut 4 bases from V and 8 bases from J; bases unmatched to any gene: 5. CDR3 size: 14 residues.

The V call is TRBV28, the J call TRBJ2-1; TRBD2 agrees at 13 bases. With 5 bases clipped from V and 10 bases from J, the junction kept 11 bases outside the gene matches. Per the germline V gene, CDR1 is MDHEN and CDR2 is SYDVKM. This CDR3 has 16 amino acids. Here the CDR3 DNA reads TGTGCCAGCAGTCCCCCGGGACTAGCGGGGAGAGGCGAGCAGTTCTTC. This sequence encodes CASSPPGLAGRGEQFF.

The gene calls are TRBV4-1 and TRBJ2-7; 9 positions match TRBD2. The CDR3 contains 15 residues. V trimming: 1 base; J trimming: 6 bases; junction bases outside the gene matches: 7. Germline CDR1 reads MGHRA; CDR2 reads YSYEKL. The CDR3 DNA follows: TGCGCCAGCAGCCAAGGGCGGGGGGGAGGCCCCGAGCAGTACTTC. Amino acids: CASSQGRGGGPEQYF.

The chain has TRBV4-3 and TRBJ2-7, with a weak D call TRBD2 (5 bases). V lost 0 bases and J lost 5, with 11 bases in between. The CDR3 covers 14 residues. Per germline, CDR1 LGHNA and CDR2 YSLEER. CDR3 nucleotide sequence: TGCGCCAGCAGCCAAGATAACAGCGGCCACGAGCAGTACTTC. Translation gives CASSQDNSGHEQYF.

CDR3 bases: TGCGCCAGCAGCCAAGATGCGGGGGCGACTGGAAACACCATATATTTT. Its protein is CASSQDAGATGNTIYF. The V and J genes are TRBV4-3 and TRBJ1-3, with D maybe TRBD1 (6 bases). The germline CDR1 and CDR2 sequences are LGHNA and YSLEER. The germline V and J ends were trimmed by 0 bases and 2 bases, with 11 bases remaining between them. The CDR3 consists of 16 residues.

The gene calls are TRBV18 and TRBJ2-5, with D possibly TRBD2 on 6 matching bases. V was clipped by 3 bases and J by 3 bases, with 11 bases between them. This CDR3 has 14 residues. Per the germline V gene, CDR1 is KGHSH and CDR2 is LQKENI. In nucleotides, the CDR3 is TGTGCCAGCTCACCCAGGGACTTCGAAGAGACCCAGTACTTC. Its protein is CASSPRDFEETQYF.

This clone counts as medium-sized. The V gene is TRBV18, the J gene TRBJ2-7, with 8 bases fitting TRBD1. CDR3 length equals 15 residues. J lost 3 bases, V lost 3 bases, and 7 bases had no gene match. Germline V gene sequence: CDR1 KGHSH, CDR2 LQKENI. This chain's CDR3 is CASSPGQVPLYEQYF. CDR3 bases: TGTGCCAGCTCACCGGGACAGGTTCCCCTCTACGAGCAGTACTTC.

In its sample, this clone ranks as medium-sized. This sequence joins TRBV9 and TRBJ1-1; D perhaps matches TRBD1 (5 bases). The length of the CDR3 is 12 residues. The germline CDR1 and CDR2 sequences are SGDLS and YYNGEE. Trimming stripped 0 bases from V and 9 bases from J, with 9 bases between. The CDR3 loop is CASSVGSGKAFF. CDR3 DNA sequence: TGTGCCAGCAGCGTAGGATCAGGGAAAGCTTTCTTT.

This chain links TRBV2 with TRBJ2-5; D call uncertain. Trimming shortened V by 4 bases and J by 3 bases, and 3 bases separated the two germline ends. The germline CDR1 and CDR2 sequences are SNHLY and FYNNEI. CDR3 length equals 11 residues. As DNA, the CDR3 is TGTGCCAGCAGTGGCGAAGAGACCCAGTACTTC. It specifies CASSGEETQYF.

Only one count was recorded for this clone. One junction end does not reproduce the germline sequence, and a read error may be involved. The chain joins TRBV29-1 to TRBJ2-7; D gene ambiguous. The CDR3 spans 11 residues. Germline lookup yields CDR1 SQVTM and CDR2 ANQGSEA. Written as DNA, the CDR3 is TGCAGCGTTGCTGGCGGCTACAAGCAGTACTTC. Translated, it gives CSVAGGYKQYF.

The J gene is TRBJ2-7, the V gene TRBV20-1; D gene uncertain. This CDR3 is built from 11 residues. Germline CDR1 and CDR2: DFQATT and SNEGSKA (reference sequence). V was pared by 3 bases and J by 3 bases, with 6 bases between. CDR3 coding DNA: TGCAGTGCTAGTGCGGACTACGAGCAGTACTTC. This sequence encodes CSASADYEQYF.

This chain uses TRBV9 with TRBJ1-2; D is possibly TRBD1 (5 bases). This CDR3 spans 15 amino acids. The germline gives CDR1 SGDLS, CDR2 YYNGEE. Between the trimmed V and J ends, which lost 3 bases and 3 bases, there was a span of 15 bases. CDR3 bases: TGTGCCAGCAGCGCTACCCGGGGGATTCACTATGGCTACACCTTC. Translation gives CASSATRGIHYGYTF.

The genes are TRBV6-1 and TRBJ2-7; 10 nucleotides line up with TRBD1. J was trimmed by 2 bases and V by 6 bases; bases with no gene match: 7. This CDR3 region has 15 residues. Germline-derived CDR1 and CDR2 are MNHNS and SASEGT. The CDR3 here is CASSTGQGFPYEQYF. The CDR3, as DNA: TGTGCCAGCAGCACGGGACAGGGGTTCCCCTACGAGCAGTACTTC.

J is TRBJ2-2 and V is TRBV7-9; the match to TRBD1 covers 7 bases. CDR3 length equals 15 residues. CDR1 is SEHNR, CDR2 FQNEAQ, per germline (reference sequence). J lost 6 bases, V lost 2 bases, and 6 bases had no gene match. The CDR3 is CASSLRPDRAGELFF. CDR3 nucleotide sequence: TGTGCCAGCAGCTTACGCCCAGACAGGGCCGGGGAGCTGTTTTTT.

V is TRBV28 and J is TRBJ2-1, with 11 bases fitting TRBD2. V lost 4 bases and J lost 0; bases outside the gene matches: 11. Germline V gives CDR1 MDHEN, CDR2 SYDVKM. The CDR3 contains 19 residues. In DNA form, the CDR3 reads TGTGCCAGCAGTTCCCTCCTCGGACTAGCGGGTACCTCCTACAATGAGCAGTTCTTC. Its protein product is CASSSLLGLAGTSYNEQFF.

The chain uses TRBV6-6 and TRBJ2-7; the match to TRBD2 covers 8 bases. V was pared by 0 bases and J by 4 bases, with 2 bases of the junction left unmatched. The CDR3 extends over 14 amino acids. The germline V gene encodes CDR1 MNHNY and CDR2 SVGAGI (reference sequence). Here the CDR3 DNA reads TGTGCCAGCAGTTACTCGCGCGGGGGGTACGAGCAGTACTTC. Translated, it gives CASSYSRGGYEQYF.

The CDR3 DNA reads as TGTGCCAGTAGTATAAGGGGGACCTCCTACGAGCAGTACTTC. Its protein is CASSIRGTSYEQYF. The V and J genes are TRBV19 and TRBJ2-7; tentatively, D is TRBD1 (6 bases). The germline V gene has CDR1 LNHDA and CDR2 SQIVND (reference sequence). CDR3 length: 14 residues. Trimming left V 2 bases short and J 0 bases short, with 8 bases between.